This TCR beta chain appears in the sequencing data of a study of T cell responses to AZD1222 COVID-19 vaccine. Study in general: Pooled samples include second doses given at about 4 or 12 weeks. Study-wide results and caveats: In a largely white British group with more females than males, clonal diversity was possibly underestimated.

TCRdb's copy holds only in-frame clones and misses some; the assay was immunoSEQ multiplex PCR. The sample lists 120,000 or so clones, about 90% seen once, with 0.8% to 1.1% in the top ten. Comments on this clone: No antigen is known for it.

Unmatched junction bases numbered 4, after V lost 0 bases and J lost 5 bases. Germline V lookup: CDR1 SGHKS, CDR2 YYEKEE (reference sequence). The CDR3 contains 15 residues. J is TRBJ1-5 and V is TRBV5-5, with 8 nucleotides matching TRBD1. The receptor's source is an adult in good health. Specimen: peripheral blood, collected on day 0 of AZD1222 vaccination. The CDR3 coding sequence is TGTGCCAGCAGCTTGGCCGCAGGGGGCTATCAGCCCCAGCATTTT. It translates to CASSLAAGGYQPQHF.